A selection of T cell receptor beta chains follows, all from one sample in a study of blood T cell repertoires in COVID-19. Data came from immunoSEQ multiplex PCR; TCRdb stores just in-frame clones and leaves some out. The table has approximately 400,000 clones, roughly 88% seen once. Sequencing was done on a sample of peripheral blood. The receptors derive from a woman aged 50 to 60 with COVID-19, enrolled during active disease. Both conserved end residues are part of each CDR3. A D gene is named only where the DNA matches it firmly. Clone size is stated in some rows and not others, as once, few, many or a class when expanded.

abundance: .; d_gene: .; j_gene: TRBJ1-1; v_gene: TRBV18; CDR3nt: TGTGCCAGCTCACCACAGGTAGGGGGGAACACTGAAGCTTTCTTT; CDR3aa: CASSPQVGGNTEAFF
abundance: .; d_gene: TRBD1; j_gene: TRBJ2-7; v_gene: TRBV10-3; CDR3nt: TGTGCCATTTCGGACAGGGCCAGCTCCTACGAGCAGTACTTC; CDR3aa: CAISDRASSYEQYF
abundance: .; d_gene: .; j_gene: TRBJ2-7; v_gene: TRBV6-5; CDR3nt: TGTGCCAGCAGTCAGGTGGGACAACAGTACTTC; CDR3aa: CASSQVGQQYF
abundance: .; d_gene: .; j_gene: TRBJ2-2; v_gene: TRBV5-1; CDR3nt: TGCGCCAGCAGCCCGACAGGCACCGGGGAGCTGTTTTTT; CDR3aa: CASSPTGTGELFF
abundance: once; d_gene: TRBD1; j_gene: TRBJ1-2; v_gene: TRBV29-1; CDR3nt: TGCAGCGTTGAAGATCGGGAACAGGGGGTGAGTGGCTACACCTTC; CDR3aa: CSVEDREQGVSGYTF
abundance: .; d_gene: TRBD1; j_gene: TRBJ2-7; v_gene: TRBV19; CDR3nt: TGTGCCAGTAGCCCCCCCTGGACAGGATCGAATCCCTACGAGCAGTACTTC; CDR3aa: CASSPPWTGSNPYEQYF
abundance: .; d_gene: TRBD1; j_gene: TRBJ2-7; v_gene: TRBV7-2; CDR3nt: TGTGCCAGCAGCTTAGACAGGGGCCCCTACGAGCAGTACTTC; CDR3aa: CASSLDRGPYEQYF
abundance: .; d_gene: .; j_gene: TRBJ2-5; v_gene: TRBV15; CDR3nt: TGTGCCACCAGCAGACGGCGGACAGTGAGCCAAGAGACCCAGTACTTC; CDR3aa: CATSRRRTVSQETQYF
abundance: once; d_gene: .; j_gene: TRBJ2-7; v_gene: TRBV7-6; CDR3nt: TGTGCCAGCAGCTTAGGATCCGGGATGAACGCCGAGCAGTACTTC; CDR3aa: CASSLGSGMNAEQYF
abundance: .; d_gene: TRBD2; j_gene: TRBJ2-3; v_gene: TRBV30; CDR3nt: TGTGCCTGGAGAGCTAGCGGGGGAACAGATACGCAGTATTTT; CDR3aa: CAWRASGGTDTQYF
abundance: .; d_gene: .; j_gene: TRBJ2-3; v_gene: TRBV4-1; CDR3nt: TGCGCCAGCAGCCAAGACCCAGGGGCAAACACAGATACGCAGTATTTT; CDR3aa: CASSQDPGANTDTQYF
abundance: .; d_gene: .; j_gene: TRBJ2-1; v_gene: TRBV30; CDR3nt: TGTGCCTGGAGTGTAGGGAGCTCCTACAATGAGCAGTTCTTC; CDR3aa: CAWSVGSSYNEQFF
abundance: .; d_gene: .; j_gene: TRBJ1-2; v_gene: TRBV29-1; CDR3nt: TGCAGCGACTATTCCAGGGTTAGCAACTATGGCTACACCTTC; CDR3aa: CSDYSRVSNYGYTF
abundance: .; d_gene: .; j_gene: TRBJ1-2; v_gene: TRBV5-6; CDR3nt: TGTGCCAGCAGCTTTCCAGGACGGGAGGGCTACACCTTC; CDR3aa: CASSFPGREGYTF
abundance: .; d_gene: .; j_gene: TRBJ1-1; v_gene: TRBV5-1; CDR3nt: TGCGCCAGCAGCTTACAGGGAGATGTGCCGCGCGCTGAAGCTTTCTTT; CDR3aa: CASSLQGDVPRAEAFF
abundance: .; d_gene: .; j_gene: TRBJ2-5; v_gene: TRBV7-6; CDR3nt: TGTGCCAGCAGCACCCTACTGAACCCACAAGAGACCCAGTACTTC; CDR3aa: CASSTLLNPQETQYF
abundance: once; d_gene: .; j_gene: TRBJ1-1; v_gene: TRBV6-5; CDR3nt: TGTGCCGTAAAGAGAGGGAACACTGAAGCTTTCTTT; CDR3aa: CAVKRGNTEAFF
abundance: .; d_gene: .; j_gene: TRBJ1-1; v_gene: TRBV14; CDR3nt: TGTGCCAGCAGCCAAGCCTACACTGAAGCTTTCTTT; CDR3aa: CASSQAYTEAFF
abundance: .; d_gene: TRBD2; j_gene: TRBJ2-1; v_gene: TRBV30; CDR3nt: TGTGCCTGGGCGGGGGGCCCTAGCTCCTACAATGAGCAGTTCTTC; CDR3aa: CAWAGGPSSYNEQFF
abundance: once; d_gene: .; j_gene: TRBJ2-2; v_gene: TRBV7-9; CDR3nt: TGTGCCAGCAGCTTATCGGACAGGAACACCGGGGAGCTGTTTTTT; CDR3aa: CASSLSDRNTGELFF
abundance: .; d_gene: .; j_gene: TRBJ2-6; v_gene: TRBV15; CDR3nt: TGTGCCACCAGCAGAGCACGGGTCTCCGGGGCCAACGTCCTGACTTTC; CDR3aa: CATSRARVSGANVLTF
abundance: .; d_gene: .; j_gene: TRBJ1-3; v_gene: TRBV10-3; CDR3nt: TGTGCCATCAGTGTCGGGGGGAGCTCTGGAAACACCATATATTTT; CDR3aa: CAISVGGSSGNTIYF
abundance: .; d_gene: TRBD1; j_gene: TRBJ1-1; v_gene: TRBV4-1; CDR3nt: TGCGCCAGCAGCCCCCTACTCAACAGGGGGAGGAACACTGAAGCTTTCTTT; CDR3aa: CASSPLLNRGRNTEAFF
abundance: .; d_gene: TRBD1; j_gene: TRBJ2-3; v_gene: TRBV5-4; CDR3nt: TGTGCCAGCAGCACGGACAGGGGCACAGATACGCAGTATTTT; CDR3aa: CASSTDRGTDTQYF
abundance: .; d_gene: .; j_gene: TRBJ2-7; v_gene: TRBV1; CDR3nt: TGCACCAGCAGCCGCGGACTAGCGGGACTGTACGAGCAGTACTTC; CDR3aa: CTSSRGLAGLYEQYF
abundance: once; d_gene: .; j_gene: TRBJ1-2; v_gene: TRBV23-1; CDR3nt: TGCGCCAGCAGTCAATCGTTACAGTTTTTGGATGGCTACACCTTC; CDR3aa: CASSQSLQFLDGYTF